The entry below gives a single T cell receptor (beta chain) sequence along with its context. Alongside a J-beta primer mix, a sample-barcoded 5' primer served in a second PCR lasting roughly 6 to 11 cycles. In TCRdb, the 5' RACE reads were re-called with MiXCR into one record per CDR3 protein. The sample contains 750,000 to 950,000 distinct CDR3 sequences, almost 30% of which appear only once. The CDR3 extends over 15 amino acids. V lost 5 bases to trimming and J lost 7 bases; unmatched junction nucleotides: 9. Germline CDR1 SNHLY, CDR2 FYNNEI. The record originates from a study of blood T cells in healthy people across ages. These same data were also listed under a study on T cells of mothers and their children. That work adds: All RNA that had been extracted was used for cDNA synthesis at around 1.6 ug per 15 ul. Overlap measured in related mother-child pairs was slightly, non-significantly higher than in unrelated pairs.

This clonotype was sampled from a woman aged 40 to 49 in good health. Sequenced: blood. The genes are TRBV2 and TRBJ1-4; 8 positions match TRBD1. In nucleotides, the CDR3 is TGTGCCAGCAGTACTACCGGGACAGGCGGTGAAAAACTGTTTTTT. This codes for CASSTTGTGGEKLFF.